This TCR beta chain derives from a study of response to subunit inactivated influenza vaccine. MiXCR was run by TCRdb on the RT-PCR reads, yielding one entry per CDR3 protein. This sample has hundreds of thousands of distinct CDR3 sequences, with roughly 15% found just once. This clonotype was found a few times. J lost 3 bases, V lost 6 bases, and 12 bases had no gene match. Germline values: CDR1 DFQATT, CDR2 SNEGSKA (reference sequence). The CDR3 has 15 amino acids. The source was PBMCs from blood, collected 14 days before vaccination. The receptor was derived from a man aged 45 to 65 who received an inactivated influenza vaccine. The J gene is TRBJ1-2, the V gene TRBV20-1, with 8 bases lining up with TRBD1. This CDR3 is CSAPPGGGGYYGYTF. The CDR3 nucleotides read TGCAGTGCCCCCCCAGGGGGCGGTGGGTACTATGGCTACACCTTC.